This note documents a single T cell receptor beta chain sequence. What this receptor recognizes is not known. Base quality data are lacking; no much larger clone is found one base away. CD8 naive samples were obtained by positive selection for CCR7 among CD45RO-negative cells, yielding a CD45RA+CCR7+ population from which TemRA cells were excluded. The donors were healthy, HIV-negative adults who had no recently reported acute infections or vaccinations. Every donor was a Caucasian adult residing in Nashville, Tennessee, USA. Blood was obtained by leukapheresis, after which PBMCs were separated by Ficoll-Histopaque density gradient centrifugation and cryopreserved in liquid nitrogen vapor phase. Purity and quantity of every magnetically sorted T cell population were checked by analytical flow cytometry. From each sorted fraction, genomic DNA was isolated and quantified by UV absorbance on a Nanodrop 2000c.

The data stem from a study of shared clonotypes between healthy human individuals (dated by TCRdb to 2018 to 2020). Concerning the study at large: The cohort included a few men and a couple of women between 18 and 49 years of age. To estimate repertoire size and how much clonotypes are shared between individuals, the study performed deep sequencing of blood TCR repertoires from roughly five healthy adults. To increase sequencing depth and limit assay-specific biases, different laboratories used diverse techniques to prepare libraries and sequence TCR repertoires. For each donor, CD4 naive and CD4 memory were each run on three plates, CD8 naive on two plates, and CD8 memory on one plate. Per donor, leukapheresis produced somewhere between about 0.9 and 9 billion PBMCs.

At the junction V is shortened by 0 bases and J by 7 bases; bases outside the gene matches: 6. From its cysteine to its phenylalanine, the CDR3 spans 15 amino acids. Only the CDR3 portion is preserved as DNA: 45 bases, with reading frame beginning at the first base. CDR1 and CDR2 were assigned from the germline V gene as MGHRA and YSYEKL. Using the deep immunoSEQ assay, TCR CDR3 regions were amplified from genomic DNA by multiplex PCR. Genomic DNA extracted from each cell subset was distributed evenly over all wells of several immunoSEQ 96-well plates, and each plate served as one replicate. For sorted subsets, approximately 190 ng of genomic DNA, equivalent to about 30,000 T cell genomes, went into each replicate PCR. Purified libraries were measured with a Qubit 3.0 fluorometer, size-checked on a Bioanalyzer 2100, and measured again with the KAPA Library Quantification kit. Every immunoSEQ 96-well plate was sequenced on a dedicated single-read 150-cycle Illumina NextSeq 550 flow cell. The authors' analysis ran thus. The immunoSEQ output contained only junctional sequences without quality scores, so filtering could not match that applied to full-length reads. To assign V/J genes and CDR3, sequences were annotated against IMGT germline references using PyIR, a Python wrapper for IgBLAST v1.9. Any read was removed if the V/J assignment was weak (E-value above 1e-6), the CDR3 was missing, or the read contained stop codons, out-of-frame junctions, or ambiguous translated residues. V3J clonotypes were defined as sequences sharing the same inferred V gene, J gene, and CDR3 amino acid sequence. The percentage overlap between two repertoires was calculated by dividing the number of shared unique clonotypes by the size of the smaller repertoire. Richness of each repertoire was evaluated using RTK rarefaction, the Chao1 estimator, and Recon v2.1 estimates of unobserved clonotypes. Generation probabilities for all TCRbeta clonotypes obtained by the gDNA method from a handful of donors were computed using OLGA. The immuneACCESS repertoire file appears here via TCRdb, limited to in-frame rearrangements. These files lack a portion of the clones; in checked studies, under half of the deficit traces to unresolved V genes, and the cause of the others is not known. V and J calls and clone size are as listed in that table; D and trimming were resolved from the DNA. The sample includes hundreds of thousands of clones, with about 92% observed a single time. Approximately 22% of the sample goes to the ten largest clones.

Findings and caveats that apply to the study as a whole: Based on pairwise subsampling, the degree of clonotype sharing among donors was expected to be affected by sequencing depth. Compared with non-shared clonotypes, clonotypes shared by all four sorted-subset donors had higher generation probabilities. About 5% of naive CD4, around 4% of naive CD8, 2.3% of memory CD4, and 0.35% to 0.4% of memory CD8 clonotypes were shared across a few donors. Larger estimated clonotype richness was generally found for naive subsets than for memory subsets. Because the study included a small number of donors, the genetic and exposure-history diversity represented was limited. Only blood was sampled, and tissue TCR repertoires likely differ from those in blood. Rarefaction of sorted-subset datasets indicated incomplete sequencing despite the large sequencing depth.

The specimen was naive CD8+ T cells sorted from blood. The cell subset or site label of this sample denotes: CD45RA+CCR7+. The V and J genes are TRBV4-1 and TRBJ2-7; 10 middle bases align to TRBD2. The receptor was derived from a man aged 30-40 years in good health. The nucleotide sequence reads as follows: TGCGCCAGCAGCCAAGATGAACTAGCGGGAAGGGAGCAGTACTTC. Its amino acids are CASSQDELAGREQYF.